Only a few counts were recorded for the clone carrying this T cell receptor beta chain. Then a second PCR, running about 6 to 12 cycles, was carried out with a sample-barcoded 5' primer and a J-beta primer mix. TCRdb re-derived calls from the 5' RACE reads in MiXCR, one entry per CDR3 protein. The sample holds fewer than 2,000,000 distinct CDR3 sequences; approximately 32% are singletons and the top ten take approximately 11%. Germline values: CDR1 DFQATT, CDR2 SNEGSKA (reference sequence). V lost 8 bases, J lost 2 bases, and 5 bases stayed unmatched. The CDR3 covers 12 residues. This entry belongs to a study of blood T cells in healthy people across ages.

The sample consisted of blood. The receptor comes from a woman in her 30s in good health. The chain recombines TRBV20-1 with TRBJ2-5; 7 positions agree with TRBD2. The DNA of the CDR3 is TGCAGTCTAGCGGCCCAACAAGAGACCCAGTACTTC. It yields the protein CSLAAQQETQYF.